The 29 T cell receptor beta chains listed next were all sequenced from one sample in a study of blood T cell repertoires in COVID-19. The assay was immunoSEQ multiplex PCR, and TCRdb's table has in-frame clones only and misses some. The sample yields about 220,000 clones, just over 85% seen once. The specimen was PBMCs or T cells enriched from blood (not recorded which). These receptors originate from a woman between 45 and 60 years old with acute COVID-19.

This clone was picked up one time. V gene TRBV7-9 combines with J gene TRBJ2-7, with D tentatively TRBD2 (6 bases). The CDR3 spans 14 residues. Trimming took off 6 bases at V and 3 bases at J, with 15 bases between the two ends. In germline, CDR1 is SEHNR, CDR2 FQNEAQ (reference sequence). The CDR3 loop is CASRPSAGYYEQYF. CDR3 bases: TGTGCCAGCAGACCGTCGGCGGGATACTACGAGCAGTACTTC.

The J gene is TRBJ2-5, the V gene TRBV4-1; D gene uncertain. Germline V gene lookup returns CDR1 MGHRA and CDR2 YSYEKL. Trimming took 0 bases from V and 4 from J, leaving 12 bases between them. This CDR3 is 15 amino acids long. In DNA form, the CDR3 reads TGCGCCAGCAGCCAAGATCAAAGCAACCGAGAGACCCAGTACTTC. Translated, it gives CASSQDQSNRETQYF.

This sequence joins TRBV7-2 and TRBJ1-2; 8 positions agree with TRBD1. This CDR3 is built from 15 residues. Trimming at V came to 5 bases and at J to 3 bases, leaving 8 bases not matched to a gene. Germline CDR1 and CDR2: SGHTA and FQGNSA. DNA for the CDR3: TGTGCCAGCAGCCCAGACAGGGGTTGGGACTATGGCTACACCTTC. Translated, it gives CASSPDRGWDYGYTF.

CDR3 coding DNA: TGTGCCAGCAGGGGGACAGAATTGTATGGCTACACCTTC. Its translation is CASRGTELYGYTF. V gene TRBV2 combines with J gene TRBJ1-2; 7 nucleotides agree with TRBD1. V lost 6 bases to trimming and J lost 5 bases; unmatched junction nucleotides: 6. The germline V gene has CDR1 SNHLY and CDR2 FYNNEI. The CDR3 is 13 amino acids. Using reference TRBV2 and TRBJ1-2 for the parts outside the CDR3, the full variable domain is EPEVTQTPSHQVTQMGQEVILRCVPISNHLYFYWYRQILGQKVEFLVSFYNNEISEKSEIFDDQFSVERPDGSNFTLKIRSTKLEDSAMYFCASRGTELYGYTFGSGTRLTVV.

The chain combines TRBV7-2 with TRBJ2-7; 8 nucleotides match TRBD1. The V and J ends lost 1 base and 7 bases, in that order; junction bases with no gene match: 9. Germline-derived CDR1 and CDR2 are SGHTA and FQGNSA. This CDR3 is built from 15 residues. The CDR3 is CASSLVVRGLGEQYF. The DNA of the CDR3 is TGTGCCAGCAGCTTAGTCGTCAGGGGGCTGGGGGAGCAGTACTTC.

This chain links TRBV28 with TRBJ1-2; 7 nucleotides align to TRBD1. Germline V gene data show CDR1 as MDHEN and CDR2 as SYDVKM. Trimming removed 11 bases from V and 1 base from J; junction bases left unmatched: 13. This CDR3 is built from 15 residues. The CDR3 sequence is CASLLDRAYNYGYTF. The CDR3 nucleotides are TGTGCCTCCTTACTCGACAGGGCTTATAACTATGGCTACACCTTC.

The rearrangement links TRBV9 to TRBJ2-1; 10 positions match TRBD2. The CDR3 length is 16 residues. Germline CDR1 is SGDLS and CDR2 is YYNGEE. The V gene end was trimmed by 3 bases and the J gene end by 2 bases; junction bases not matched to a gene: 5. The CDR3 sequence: CASSAIGLAAYNEQFF. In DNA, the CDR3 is TGTGCCAGCAGCGCGATTGGACTAGCGGCCTACAATGAGCAGTTCTTC.

Written as DNA, the CDR3 is TGTGCCAGCAGTTTACTGGGGACAGTTCACTCCTACGAGCAGTACTTC. This sequence encodes CASSLLGTVHSYEQYF. The V call is TRBV6-5, the J call TRBJ2-7, with 7 bases that match TRBD1. The CDR3 runs 16 residues. The J segment lost 0 bases and the V segment lost 4 bases, leaving 9 bases of the junction unmatched. CDR1 and CDR2 from the germline V gene are MNHEY and SVGAGI.

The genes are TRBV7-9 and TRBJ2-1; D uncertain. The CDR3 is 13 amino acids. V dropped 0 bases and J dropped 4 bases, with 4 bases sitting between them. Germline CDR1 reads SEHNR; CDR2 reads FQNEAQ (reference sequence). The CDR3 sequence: CASSLAPYNEQFF. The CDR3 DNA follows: TGTGCCAGCAGCTTAGCCCCATACAATGAGCAGTTCTTC. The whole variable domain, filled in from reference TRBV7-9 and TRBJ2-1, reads DTGVSQNPRHKITKRGQNVTFRCDPISEHNRLYWYRQTLGQGPEFLTYFQNEAQLEKSRLLSDRFSAERPKGSFSTLEIQRTEQGDSAMYLCASSLAPYNEQFFGPGTRLTVL.

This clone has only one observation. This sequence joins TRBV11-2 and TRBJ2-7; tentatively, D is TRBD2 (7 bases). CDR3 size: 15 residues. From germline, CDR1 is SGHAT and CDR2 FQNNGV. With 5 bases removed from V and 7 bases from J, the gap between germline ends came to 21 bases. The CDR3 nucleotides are TGTGCCAGCAGCCGGACAGCCGGGACTATGAGGGAGCAGTACTTC. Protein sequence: CASSRTAGTMREQYF.

For the CDR3, the DNA is TGTGCCAGCAGTTGGACTAGCGGGAGGTCCGGGGAGCTGTTTTTT. The encoded protein is CASSWTSGRSGELFF. The chain employs TRBV27 and TRBJ2-2, with TRBD2 matching over 14 bases. Per the germline V gene, CDR1 is MNHEY and CDR2 is SMNVEV (reference sequence). The CDR3 totals 15 residues. V dropped 4 bases and J dropped 6; count of bases not matched to a gene: 1.

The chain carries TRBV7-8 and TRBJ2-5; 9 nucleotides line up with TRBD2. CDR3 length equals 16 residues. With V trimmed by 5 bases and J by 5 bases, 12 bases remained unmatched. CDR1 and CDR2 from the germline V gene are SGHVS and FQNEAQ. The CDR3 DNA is TGTGCCAGCAGCATATGGACTAGCGCTCGTGGCGAGACCCAGTACTTC. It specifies CASSIWTSARGETQYF.

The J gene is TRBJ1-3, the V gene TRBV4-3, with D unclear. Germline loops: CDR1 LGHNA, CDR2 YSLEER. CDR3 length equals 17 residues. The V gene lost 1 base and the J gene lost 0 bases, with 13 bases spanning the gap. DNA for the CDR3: TGCGCCAGCAGCCAAGCTTTCGGCGGTAGCTCTGGAAACACCATATATTTT. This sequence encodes CASSQAFGGSSGNTIYF.

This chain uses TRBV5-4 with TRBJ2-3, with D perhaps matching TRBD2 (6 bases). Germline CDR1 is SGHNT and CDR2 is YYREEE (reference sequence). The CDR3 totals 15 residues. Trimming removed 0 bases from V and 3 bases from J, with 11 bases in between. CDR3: CASSLASGRTDTQYF. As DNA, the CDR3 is TGTGCCAGCAGCTTGGCTTCCGGGAGAACAGATACGCAGTATTTT.

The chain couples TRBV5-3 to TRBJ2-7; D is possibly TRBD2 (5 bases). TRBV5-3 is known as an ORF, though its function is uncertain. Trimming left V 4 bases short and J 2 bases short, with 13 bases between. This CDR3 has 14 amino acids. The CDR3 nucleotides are TGTGCCAGAAGCCGGGCGGACGGGACCTACGAGCAGTACTTC. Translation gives CARSRADGTYEQYF.

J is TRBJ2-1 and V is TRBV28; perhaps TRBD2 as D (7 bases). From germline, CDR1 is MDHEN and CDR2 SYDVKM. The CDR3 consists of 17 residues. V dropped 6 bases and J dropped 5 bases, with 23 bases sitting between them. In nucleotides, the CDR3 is TGTGCCAGCAGCGTGCCTCTTTGGGGGGGCACGAACAATGAGCAGTTCTTC. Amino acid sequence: CASSVPLWGGTNNEQFF.

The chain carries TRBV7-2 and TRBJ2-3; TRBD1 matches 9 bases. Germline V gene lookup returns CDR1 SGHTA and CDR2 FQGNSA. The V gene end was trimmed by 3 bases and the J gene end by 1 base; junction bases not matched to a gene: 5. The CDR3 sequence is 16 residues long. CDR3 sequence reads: CASSFSGTGRTDTQYF. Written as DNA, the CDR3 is TGTGCCAGCAGCTTTTCCGGGACAGGGCGCACAGATACGCAGTATTTT.

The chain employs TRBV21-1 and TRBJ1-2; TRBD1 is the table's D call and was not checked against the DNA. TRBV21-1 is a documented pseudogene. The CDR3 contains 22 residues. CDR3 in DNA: TGTGCCAGCAGCAAAGCTTTACTGTGGCCCCCCGGGACAGGGGGCGGAGACTATGGCTACACCTTC. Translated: CASSKALLWPPGTGGGDYGYTF.

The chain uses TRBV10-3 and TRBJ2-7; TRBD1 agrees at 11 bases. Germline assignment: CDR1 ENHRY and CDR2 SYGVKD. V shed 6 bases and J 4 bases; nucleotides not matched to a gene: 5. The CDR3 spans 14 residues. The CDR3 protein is CAIRGTGGYYEQYF. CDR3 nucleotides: TGTGCCATCAGAGGGACAGGGGGTTATTACGAGCAGTACTTC.

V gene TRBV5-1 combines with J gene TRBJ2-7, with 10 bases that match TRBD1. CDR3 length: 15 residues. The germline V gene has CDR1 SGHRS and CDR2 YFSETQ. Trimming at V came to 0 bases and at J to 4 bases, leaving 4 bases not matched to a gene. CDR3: CASSLAWDRGYEQYF. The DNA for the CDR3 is TGCGCCAGCAGCTTGGCTTGGGACAGGGGATACGAGCAGTACTTC.

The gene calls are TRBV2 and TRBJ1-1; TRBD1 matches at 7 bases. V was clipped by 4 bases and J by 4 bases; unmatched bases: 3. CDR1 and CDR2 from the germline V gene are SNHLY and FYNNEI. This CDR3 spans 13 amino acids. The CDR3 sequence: CASSGQGLTEAFF. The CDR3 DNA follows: TGTGCCAGCAGTGGACAGGGACTCACTGAAGCTTTCTTT.

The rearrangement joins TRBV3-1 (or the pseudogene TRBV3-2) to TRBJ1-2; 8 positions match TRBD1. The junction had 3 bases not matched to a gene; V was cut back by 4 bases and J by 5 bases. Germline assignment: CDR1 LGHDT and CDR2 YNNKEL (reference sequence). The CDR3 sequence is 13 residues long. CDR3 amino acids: CASSLGQGYGYTF. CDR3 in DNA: TGTGCCAGCAGCCTTGGACAGGGTTATGGCTACACCTTC.

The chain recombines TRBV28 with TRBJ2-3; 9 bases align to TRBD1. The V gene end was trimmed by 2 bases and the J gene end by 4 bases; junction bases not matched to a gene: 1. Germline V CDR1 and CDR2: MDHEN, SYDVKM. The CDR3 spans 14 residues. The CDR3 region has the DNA TGTGCCAGCAGTTTAACAGGGGGCGCAGATACGCAGTATTTT. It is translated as CASSLTGGADTQYF.

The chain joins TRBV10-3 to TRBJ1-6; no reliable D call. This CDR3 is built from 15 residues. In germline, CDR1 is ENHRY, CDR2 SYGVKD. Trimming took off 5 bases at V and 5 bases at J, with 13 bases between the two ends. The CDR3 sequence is CAISRESADNSPLHF. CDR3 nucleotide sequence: TGTGCCATCAGTCGGGAGTCCGCAGATAATTCACCCCTCCACTTT.

Here the CDR3 reads CASSQTPVLGNEQFF. In DNA, the CDR3 is TGCGCCAGCAGCCAGACACCCGTTTTGGGCAATGAGCAGTTCTTC. The J gene is TRBJ2-1, the V gene TRBV4-1; D ambiguous. The ends were cut back, 3 bases at V and 6 bases at J, with 15 bases in the middle. The CDR3 has 15 amino acids. Germline lookup yields CDR1 MGHRA and CDR2 YSYEKL.

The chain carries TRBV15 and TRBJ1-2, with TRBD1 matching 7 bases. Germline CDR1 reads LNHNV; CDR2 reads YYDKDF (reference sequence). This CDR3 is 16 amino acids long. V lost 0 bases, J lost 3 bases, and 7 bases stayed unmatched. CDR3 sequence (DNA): TGTGCCACCAGCAGAGATAGGCAGGGGGGACACTATGGCTACACCTTC. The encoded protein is CATSRDRQGGHYGYTF.

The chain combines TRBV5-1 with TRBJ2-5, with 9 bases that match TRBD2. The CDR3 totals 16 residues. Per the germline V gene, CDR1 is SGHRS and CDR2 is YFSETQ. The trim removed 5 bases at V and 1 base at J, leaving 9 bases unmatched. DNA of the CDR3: TGCGCCAGCAGGATCTCAGCGGGAGGCTTCCAAGAGACCCAGTACTTC. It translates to CASRISAGGFQETQYF.

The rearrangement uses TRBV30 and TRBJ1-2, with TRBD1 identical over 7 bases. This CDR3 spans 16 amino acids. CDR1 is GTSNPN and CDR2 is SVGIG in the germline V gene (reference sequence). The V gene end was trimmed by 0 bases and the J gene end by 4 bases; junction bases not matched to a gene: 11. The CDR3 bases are TGTGCCTGGAGTGTACCCCGACAGGGTTTTCGCTATGGCTACACCTTC. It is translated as CAWSVPRQGFRYGYTF.

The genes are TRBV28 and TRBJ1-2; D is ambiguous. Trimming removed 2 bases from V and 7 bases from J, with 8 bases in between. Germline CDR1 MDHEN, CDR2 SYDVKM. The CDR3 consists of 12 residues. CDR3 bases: TGTGCCAGCAGTTTAATCCGGGGTGGCTACACCTTC. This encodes CASSLIRGGYTF.